The source of this TCR beta chain is a study of CD8+CD57+ T cells in acquired aplastic anemia listed by TCRdb under 2018. A note on the overall study: DNA extracted from sorted CD4+ and CD8+ cells had a mean of roughly 3 ug, with a range of about 0.19 to 30 ug. Healthy donor samples averaged roughly 9.8 million reads for CD4+ and about 12 million for CD8+ cells. Summary of the overall study and its limitations: Patients and healthy controls showed no significant difference in CD8+ Simpson's diversity (P=0.060). Although roughly 30 CD8+ CDR3 sequences were shared by patients and controls, these sequences appeared highly expressed in patients and within the immunodominant clones of patients.

TCR repertoires of sorted CD4+ and CD8+ blood T cells from severe aplastic anemia patients and healthy subjects were deep-sequenced in the study. Ficoll-Paque density gradient centrifugation was used to isolate peripheral blood mononuclear cells. Before DNA was extracted, CD4+ and CD8+ T cells were sorted using either FACS or magnetic beads. Genomic DNA was used as template for profiling of TCR beta VDJ combinations and CDR3 sequences. An Illumina HiSeq 2000 was used for TCR repertoire sequencing. The paper's data handling went like this. Repertoires were assessed using TRBV/TRBJ rearrangement plots, CDR3 size and DJ length profiles, and Simpson's diversity index. The immunodominant clone was defined as the most abundant DNA sequence in deep sequencing data. CDR3 amino acid sequences were checked for sharing between subjects and were compared against published repertoires and the VDJdb database. TCRdb applied fastp at Q25 and MiXCR to the public reads, then kept only in-frame beta chains. When rows share a CDR3 protein, they turn into one entry using the most common DNA and genes. The V and J calls were not made by the authors but by TCRdb's processing. The sample contains 350,000 to 450,000 distinct CDR3 sequences, about 70% of them found a single time. The ten largest clones represent approximately 3.9% of the sample.

In regard to this clonotype: There is no known antigen for this receptor. No much larger clonotype is one base removed from it; base qualities were not supplied.

The germline V gene yields SGHAT for CDR1 and FQNNGV for CDR2. The CDR3 covers 13 residues, taking in both the cysteine and the phenylalanine. This entry keeps only the CDR3 DNA: 39 bases, framed from base 1. Specimen: sorted CD4+, CD8+, or CD8+CD57+ T cells (not recorded which) from PBMCs. The receptor's source is a human donor in good health, serving as a control. The chain joins TRBV11-2 to TRBJ2-1, with 10 bases in between that match TRBD1. The end of the DNA is better explained by TRBJ2-5, so the J call may be wrong. The sequence in DNA is TGTGCCAGCAGCCTGACAGGGGGCCAACTCCAGTACTTC. Protein translation: CASSLTGGQLQYF.